This entry lists 6 T cell receptor beta chains sequenced from one sample in a study of blood T cell repertoires in COVID-19 (dated by TCRdb to between 2020 and 2021). Receptor libraries were prepared by the immunoSEQ multiplex PCR assay. The source is immuneACCESS, and TCRdb retained only in-frame sequences with V and J called. Part of the clones is not carried over; for the studies checked, unresolved V genes explain less than half of this, and the remainder is unexplained. This sample has about 140,000 clones in its table, and approximately 80% of those were observed once. Jointly, the top ten make up approximately 1.6% of the sample. The sample taken for sequencing was PBMCs or T cells enriched from blood (not recorded which). These receptors all come from a woman younger than 35 who had been exposed to COVID-19.

This sequence joins TRBV19 and TRBJ1-5; 8 positions match TRBD1. Germline V gives CDR1 LNHDA, CDR2 SQIVND (reference sequence). V lost 6 bases and J lost 6; bases outside the gene matches: 7. The CDR3 spans 14 residues. CDR3 region: CASRSNTGGQPQHF. The DNA for the CDR3 is TGTGCCAGTAGGTCCAACACAGGGGGTCAGCCCCAGCATTTT.

The genes are TRBV28 and TRBJ2-7; the match to TRBD2 covers 9 bases. V trimming: 7 bases; J trimming: 3 bases; junction bases outside the gene matches: 1. Germline CDR1 reads MDHEN; CDR2 reads SYDVKM. The CDR3 has 12 residues. CDR3 sequence reads: CASNSGSYEQYF. For the CDR3, the DNA is TGTGCCAGCAATAGCGGGAGCTACGAGCAGTACTTC.

The chain recombines TRBV5-1 with TRBJ1-1; the D gene is possibly TRBD1 (5 bases). V lost 3 bases to trimming and J lost 2 bases, with 17 bases between them. Germline-derived CDR1 and CDR2 are SGHRS and YFSETQ. The CDR3 length is 16 residues. This CDR3 reads CASSSFFRQTNTEAFF. The CDR3 region has the DNA TGCGCCAGCAGCTCCTTCTTTAGACAGACTAACACTGAAGCTTTCTTT.

CDR3 bases: TGCAGTGCTAGGACTTCGGATGGCTACACCTTC. Protein sequence: CSARTSDGYTF. The V call is TRBV20-1, the J call TRBJ1-2, with D uncertain. This CDR3 is 11 amino acids long. Germline values: CDR1 DFQATT, CDR2 SNEGSKA (reference sequence). The V and J ends lost 3 bases and 6 bases respectively, with 8 bases between them.

This clone was picked up a small number of times. The chain joins TRBV5-4 to TRBJ2-1; TRBD2 matches at 9 bases. The CDR3 sequence is 15 residues long. CDR1 SGHNT and CDR2 YYREEE come from the germline V gene (reference sequence). V shed 4 bases and J 9 bases; nucleotides not matched to a gene: 11. In nucleotides, the CDR3 is TGTGCCAGCAGCCCCCGCCTGGCGGGAGGGCGTGAGCAGTTCTTC. It is translated as CASSPRLAGGREQFF. Filled out from reference TRBV5-4 and TRBJ2-1, the complete variable domain reads ETGVTQSPTHLIKTRGQQVTLRCSSQSGHNTVSWYQQALGQGPQFIFQYYREEENGRGNFPPRFSGLQFPNYSSELNVNALELDDSALYLCASSPRLAGGREQFFGPGTRLTVL.

The table lists this clone with a count of one. The chain couples TRBV30 to TRBJ1-1; the D is unclear. The CDR3 is 13 residues long. The germline V gene has CDR1 GTSNPN and CDR2 SVGIG (reference sequence). V was cut by 4 bases and J by 1 base, with 10 bases left in between. CDR3 coding DNA: TGTGCCTGGAACGGCGGAGGGAACACTGAAGCTTTCTTT. The encoded protein is CAWNGGGNTEAFF.